The rows below give T cell receptor beta chains drawn from one sample of a study of blood T cell repertoires in COVID-19. Here immunoSEQ multiplex PCR was the method, and the copy in TCRdb shows in-frame clones only, minus some. The table includes 95,000 to 150,000 clones, roughly 89% detected once. What was sequenced was peripheral blood. The receptors derive from a woman in her fifties or sixties with COVID-19, enrolled during active disease. CDR3s include the opening cysteine and the closing phenylalanine or tryptophan. Fields, in order: V gene, D gene, J gene, clone size, CDR3 length, CDR3 DNA, CDR3 protein. The D gene is left open where the match is weak. Clone size is not always given. Where it is, it says once, few, many or a class for expanded clones.

V gene: TRBV5-1; D gene: TRBD1; J gene: TRBJ1-1; clone size: NA; CDR3 length: 13; CDR3 DNA: TGCGCCAGCAGCGGAGGACAGGACCGTGAAGCTTTCTTT; CDR3 protein: CASSGGQDREAFF
V gene: TRBV19; D gene: NA; J gene: TRBJ1-4; clone size: NA; CDR3 length: 16; CDR3 DNA: TGTGCCAGTAGTCCCACCCGACAGGCAACTAATGAAAAACTGTTTTTT; CDR3 protein: CASSPTRQATNEKLFF
V gene: TRBV7-8; D gene: NA; J gene: TRBJ1-5; clone size: NA; CDR3 length: 16; CDR3 DNA: TGTGCCAGCAGCCCAGGACTATTAGGCGGCAATCAGCCCCAGCATTTT; CDR3 protein: CASSPGLLGGNQPQHF
V gene: TRBV6-5; D gene: NA; J gene: TRBJ1-5; clone size: NA; CDR3 length: 15; CDR3 DNA: TGTGCCAGCAGGGAGGGGGGGCTGGGCAATCAGCCCCAGCATTTT; CDR3 protein: CASREGGLGNQPQHF
V gene: TRBV4-3; D gene: NA; J gene: TRBJ2-1; clone size: NA; CDR3 length: 17; CDR3 DNA: TGCGCCAGCAGCCAGCTTTATTGGGAGGTAAACTATGATGAGCAGTTCTTC; CDR3 protein: CASSQLYWEVNYDEQFF
V gene: TRBV19; D gene: NA; J gene: TRBJ1-5; clone size: NA; CDR3 length: 14; CDR3 DNA: TGTGCCAGTAGTGTACAGAAGTGGAATCAGCCCCAGCATTTT; CDR3 protein: CASSVQKWNQPQHF
V gene: TRBV6-2/TRBV6-3; D gene: NA; J gene: TRBJ2-2; clone size: NA; CDR3 length: 13; CDR3 DNA: TGTGCCAGCAGTTCCCGGGGGAACGGGGAGCTGTTTTTT; CDR3 protein: CASSSRGNGELFF
V gene: TRBV11-2; D gene: TRBD1; J gene: TRBJ2-7; clone size: NA; CDR3 length: 16; CDR3 DNA: TGTGCCAGCAGACCTATGACAGGGGCCGGATTCTACGAGCAGTACTTC; CDR3 protein: CASRPMTGAGFYEQYF
V gene: TRBV5-1; D gene: TRBD1; J gene: TRBJ1-1; clone size: NA; CDR3 length: 15; CDR3 DNA: TGCGCCAGCAGCTTGGACGAGGGCCGGACAGGCGAAGCTTTCTTT; CDR3 protein: CASSLDEGRTGEAFF
V gene: TRBV6-5; D gene: TRBD2; J gene: TRBJ2-3; clone size: NA; CDR3 length: 15; CDR3 DNA: TGTGCCAGCAGCCCGTGGCGGGGGAGCACAGATACGCAGTATTTT; CDR3 protein: CASSPWRGSTDTQYF
V gene: TRBV19; D gene: TRBD1; J gene: TRBJ2-3; clone size: NA; CDR3 length: 14; CDR3 DNA: TGTGCCAGTAGTAGGACAGGGAACACAGATACGCAGTATTTT; CDR3 protein: CASSRTGNTDTQYF
V gene: TRBV11-2; D gene: TRBD1; J gene: TRBJ2-3; clone size: NA; CDR3 length: 14; CDR3 DNA: TGTGCCAGCAGCCAGACAGGGCGCACAGATACGCAGTATTTT; CDR3 protein: CASSQTGRTDTQYF
V gene: TRBV19; D gene: TRBD2; J gene: TRBJ2-5; clone size: NA; CDR3 length: 15; CDR3 DNA: TGTGCCAGTAGTCCGCTAGCGGGGGGGCGGGAGACCCAGTACTTC; CDR3 protein: CASSPLAGGRETQYF
V gene: TRBV7-2; D gene: TRBD1; J gene: TRBJ2-7; clone size: once; CDR3 length: 14; CDR3 DNA: TGTGCCAGCAGCACTTACAGGGGCGCCTACGAGCAGTACTTC; CDR3 protein: CASSTYRGAYEQYF
V gene: TRBV18; D gene: NA; J gene: TRBJ1-3; clone size: NA; CDR3 length: 13; CDR3 DNA: TGTGCCAGCTCACCATCTAAGGGAGACACCATATATTTT; CDR3 protein: CASSPSKGDTIYF
V gene: TRBV27; D gene: TRBD1; J gene: TRBJ2-6; clone size: NA; CDR3 length: 19; CDR3 DNA: TGTGCCAGCAGCTCACCCCGACAGGGGACAAGCTCTGGGGCCAACGTCCTGACTTTC; CDR3 protein: CASSSPRQGTSSGANVLTF
V gene: TRBV6-6; D gene: NA; J gene: TRBJ2-5; clone size: NA; CDR3 length: 11; CDR3 DNA: TGTGCCAGCGCCGGGGTTGGGCCAGAGTACTTC; CDR3 protein: CASAGVGPEYF
V gene: TRBV23-1; D gene: NA; J gene: TRBJ2-5; clone size: NA; CDR3 length: 14; CDR3 DNA: TGCGCCAGCACGACTAGTGGGAAAACTCGGGCCCAGTACTTC; CDR3 protein: CASTTSGKTRAQYF
V gene: TRBV9; D gene: NA; J gene: TRBJ1-5; clone size: NA; CDR3 length: 15; CDR3 DNA: TGTGCCAGCAGCTTAGATGGGCAGGGCGGTCAGCCCCAGCATTTT; CDR3 protein: CASSLDGQGGQPQHF
V gene: TRBV4-2; D gene: NA; J gene: TRBJ2-7; clone size: NA; CDR3 length: 15; CDR3 DNA: TGTGCCAGCAGCCCTGGCCGCAGGGGTCGGGACGAGCAGTACTTC; CDR3 protein: CASSPGRRGRDEQYF
V gene: TRBV4-1; D gene: NA; J gene: TRBJ2-3; clone size: NA; CDR3 length: 14; CDR3 DNA: TGCGCCAGCCGGGACATCGGCGGCACAGATACGCAGTATTTT; CDR3 protein: CASRDIGGTDTQYF
V gene: TRBV27; D gene: TRBD1; J gene: TRBJ2-1; clone size: NA; CDR3 length: 15; CDR3 DNA: TGTGCCACCTTCGGACAGGGCAACTCCTACAATGAGCAGTTCTTC; CDR3 protein: CATFGQGNSYNEQFF
V gene: TRBV5-6; D gene: NA; J gene: TRBJ1-1; clone size: NA; CDR3 length: 12; CDR3 DNA: TGTGCCAGCAGCTTGGACCGGAGGGAAGCTTTCTTT; CDR3 protein: CASSLDRREAFF
V gene: TRBV6-6; D gene: TRBD1; J gene: TRBJ2-7; clone size: NA; CDR3 length: 16; CDR3 DNA: TGTGCCAGCAGTTACACCCAGACAGGGAGCTCCTACGAGCAGTACTTC; CDR3 protein: CASSYTQTGSSYEQYF
V gene: TRBV5-8; D gene: NA; J gene: TRBJ2-7; clone size: NA; CDR3 length: 15; CDR3 DNA: TGTGCCAGCAGCCCACGGGGAATGAGCTCCTACGAGCAGTACTTC; CDR3 protein: CASSPRGMSSYEQYF
V gene: TRBV3-1/TRBV3-2; D gene: NA; J gene: TRBJ2-5; clone size: NA; CDR3 length: 13; CDR3 DNA: TGTGCCAGCGGTACAGGTCCCAGAGAGACCCAGTACTTC; CDR3 protein: CASGTGPRETQYF
V gene: TRBV6-5; D gene: TRBD2; J gene: TRBJ2-3; clone size: NA; CDR3 length: 15; CDR3 DNA: TGTGCCAGCAGTTCTGGGACTAGCGGGGGAGGATCGCAGTATTTT; CDR3 protein: CASSSGTSGGGSQYF
V gene: TRBV21-1; D gene: NA; J gene: TRBJ1-3; clone size: NA; CDR3 length: 20; CDR3 DNA: TGTGCCAGCAGCAAAGCGGGGGGGAGGACACCCGCGTTTGGTGGAAACACCATATATTTT; CDR3 protein: CASSKAGGRTPAFGGNTIYF
V gene: TRBV5-1; D gene: NA; J gene: TRBJ2-7; clone size: NA; CDR3 length: 14; CDR3 DNA: TGCGCCAGCAGCTTGGGAGGCAGCTCCTACGAGCAGTACTTC; CDR3 protein: CASSLGGSSYEQYF
V gene: TRBV6-6; D gene: TRBD1; J gene: TRBJ1-4; clone size: NA; CDR3 length: 16; CDR3 DNA: TGTGCCAGCAGTTACTACGACAGGGTGGCGGAGGAAAAACTGTTTTTT; CDR3 protein: CASSYYDRVAEEKLFF
V gene: TRBV7-3; D gene: TRBD1; J gene: TRBJ1-2; clone size: NA; CDR3 length: 15; CDR3 DNA: TGTGCCAGCAGCTTAAGTTCAGGGGGCTTCGGTGGCTACACCTTC; CDR3 protein: CASSLSSGGFGGYTF
V gene: TRBV19; D gene: NA; J gene: TRBJ1-6; clone size: NA; CDR3 length: 15; CDR3 DNA: TGTGCCAGTAGCGGAACCAGGGATGCTGGTTCACCCCTCCACTTT; CDR3 protein: CASSGTRDAGSPLHF
V gene: TRBV27; D gene: TRBD1; J gene: TRBJ1-1; clone size: NA; CDR3 length: 15; CDR3 DNA: TGTGCCAGCAGTCCCGACAGGGGGCGAAACACTGAAGCTTTCTTT; CDR3 protein: CASSPDRGRNTEAFF
V gene: TRBV9; D gene: NA; J gene: TRBJ2-3; clone size: NA; CDR3 length: 11; CDR3 DNA: TGTGCCAGCAGTGCCGGAGTTGCGCAGTATTTT; CDR3 protein: CASSAGVAQYF
V gene: TRBV18; D gene: NA; J gene: TRBJ1-5; clone size: NA; CDR3 length: 14; CDR3 DNA: TGTGCCAGCTCAGAACAGGGTTACGATCAGCCCCAGCATTTT; CDR3 protein: CASSEQGYDQPQHF
V gene: TRBV27; D gene: TRBD2; J gene: TRBJ2-1; clone size: NA; CDR3 length: 15; CDR3 DNA: TGTGCCAGCAGTTGGACTAGCGGGGGGGCCTTCGAGCAGTTCTTC; CDR3 protein: CASSWTSGGAFEQFF
V gene: TRBV5-4; D gene: TRBD2; J gene: TRBJ2-3; clone size: NA; CDR3 length: 17; CDR3 DNA: TGTGCCAGCAGCTGGGGGACTCGCGGGGGGGCCGCAGATACGCAGTATTTT; CDR3 protein: CASSWGTRGGAADTQYF
V gene: TRBV7-9; D gene: TRBD1; J gene: TRBJ1-4; clone size: NA; CDR3 length: 15; CDR3 DNA: TGTGCCAGCAGCCCATCAGGGGGCGGTGGTGAAAAACTGTTTTTT; CDR3 protein: CASSPSGGGGEKLFF
V gene: TRBV3-1/TRBV3-2; D gene: TRBD1; J gene: TRBJ2-7; clone size: NA; CDR3 length: 15; CDR3 DNA: TGTGCCAGCAGCCAAATACAGGGGGCTTCCTACGAGCAGTACTTC; CDR3 protein: CASSQIQGASYEQYF
V gene: TRBV27; D gene: TRBD1; J gene: TRBJ1-2; clone size: NA; CDR3 length: 12; CDR3 DNA: TGTGCCAGAGAACCGGACAGGGATGGCTACACCTTC; CDR3 protein: CAREPDRDGYTF
V gene: TRBV11-3; D gene: NA; J gene: TRBJ2-7; clone size: NA; CDR3 length: 15; CDR3 DNA: TGTGCCAGCAGCTTAGCCCCATACGGGTCCAACGAGCAGTACTTC; CDR3 protein: CASSLAPYGSNEQYF